This T cell receptor (beta chain) stems from a study of blood T cells in healthy people across ages. Study observations and caveats: Long-lived donors exceeded aged donors in naive CD4+ cells and diversity.

Primed by a sample-barcoded 5' primer and a J-beta primer mix, a second PCR proceeded for about 7 to 12 cycles. TCRdb re-called the 5' RACE reads through MiXCR, storing one row per CDR3 protein. Here the sample spans about 760,000 distinct CDR3 sequences, roughly 25% being singletons. This clonotype was observed a handful of times. Its antigen remains unidentified. In addition, the sample was reused for a study of T cells of mothers and their children.

The sample was blood. The sequence came from a boy aged 5 to 17 in good health.

The CDR3 region is CATSRVRTESYGYTF. The CDR3 nucleotides are TGTGCCACCAGCAGAGTACGGACGGAGAGCTATGGCTACACCTTC. The chain couples TRBV15 to TRBJ1-2; D gene unclear. CDR1 LNHNV and CDR2 YYDKDF come from the germline V gene (reference sequence). The V gene lost 1 base and the J gene lost 4 bases, with 13 bases spanning the gap. The CDR3 covers 15 residues.